The source of this T cell receptor (beta chain) is a study of STAT5B mutations in CD4+ large granular lymphocyte leukemia. Overall study findings and caveats: Around 25% of private leukemic clonotypes occurred rarely in other patients' non-leukemic repertoires. Without putative leukemic clones, patient CD4-sorted repertoires remained more clonal than healthy CD4+ repertoires. TRBV06-family usage was enriched in top patient clones (8/27) versus controls (2/35).

The assay was run at survey level. TCRdb keeps only in-frame clones here, not all; method: immunoSEQ multiplex PCR. The data show around 50,000 clones, with approximately 84% seen just once and more than 0.35% held by the top ten. CDR1 and CDR2 (germline): LNHDA, SQIVND (reference sequence). With 5 bases removed from V and 2 bases from J, the gap between germline ends came to 13 bases. CDR3 length: 15 amino acids. This clone was recorded a few times. The target antigen is unknown. The sample comprised CD4+ T cells from blood buffy coats. The gene calls are TRBV19 and TRBJ1-5, with D perhaps matching TRBD1 (6 bases). The source is a human donor in good health. The CDR3 loop is CASSVTGGGNQPQHF. The CDR3 coding sequence is TGTGCCAGTAGTGTGACAGGAGGGGGCAATCAGCCCCAGCATTTT.